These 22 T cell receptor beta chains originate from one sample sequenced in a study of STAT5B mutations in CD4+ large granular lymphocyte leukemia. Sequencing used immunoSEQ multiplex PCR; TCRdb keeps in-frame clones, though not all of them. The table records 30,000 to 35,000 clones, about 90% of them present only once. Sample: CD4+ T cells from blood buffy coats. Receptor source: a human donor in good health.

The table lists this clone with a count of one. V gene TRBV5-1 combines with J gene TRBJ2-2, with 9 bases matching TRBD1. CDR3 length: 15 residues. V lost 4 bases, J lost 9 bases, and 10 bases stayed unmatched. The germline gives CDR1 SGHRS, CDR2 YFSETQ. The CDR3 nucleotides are TGCGCCAGCAGCCTCGAGACAGGGGGTGCGCGGGAGCTGTTTTTT. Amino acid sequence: CASSLETGGARELFF.

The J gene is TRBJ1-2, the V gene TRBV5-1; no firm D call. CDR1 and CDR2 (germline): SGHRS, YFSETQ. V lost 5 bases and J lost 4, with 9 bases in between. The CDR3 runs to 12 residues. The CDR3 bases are TGCGCCAGCAGGCTAGAAGGCTATGGCTACACCTTC. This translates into CASRLEGYGYTF.

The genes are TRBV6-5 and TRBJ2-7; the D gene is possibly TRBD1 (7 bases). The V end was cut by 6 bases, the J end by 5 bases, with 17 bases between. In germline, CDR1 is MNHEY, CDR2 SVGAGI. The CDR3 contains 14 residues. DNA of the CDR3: TGTGCCAGCAGAACACTAACAGGGGAGGACGAGCAGTACTTC. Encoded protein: CASRTLTGEDEQYF.

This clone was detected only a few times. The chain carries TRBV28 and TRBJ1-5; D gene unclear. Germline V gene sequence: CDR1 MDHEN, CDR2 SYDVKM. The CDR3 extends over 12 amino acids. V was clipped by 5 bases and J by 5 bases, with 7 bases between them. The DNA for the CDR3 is TGTGCCAGCAGTACCGTGGATCAGCCCCAGCATTTT. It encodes CASSTVDQPQHF.

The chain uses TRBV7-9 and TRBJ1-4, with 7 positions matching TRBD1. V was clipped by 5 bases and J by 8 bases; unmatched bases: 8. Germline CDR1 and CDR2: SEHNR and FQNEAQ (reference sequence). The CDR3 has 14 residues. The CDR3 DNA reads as TGTGCCAGCAGCCCAGGGGGAGTTGAGGAAAAACTGTTTTTT. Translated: CASSPGGVEEKLFF.

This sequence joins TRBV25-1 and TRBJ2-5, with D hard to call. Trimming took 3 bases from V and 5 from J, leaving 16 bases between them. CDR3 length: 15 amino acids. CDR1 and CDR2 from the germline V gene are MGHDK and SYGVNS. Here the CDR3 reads CASSDTQSAGETQYF. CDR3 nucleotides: TGTGCCAGCAGTGATACCCAATCTGCCGGGGAGACCCAGTACTTC.

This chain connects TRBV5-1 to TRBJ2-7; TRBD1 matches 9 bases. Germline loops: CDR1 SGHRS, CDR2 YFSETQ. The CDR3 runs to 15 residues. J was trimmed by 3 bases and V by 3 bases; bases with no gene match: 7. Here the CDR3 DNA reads TGCGCCAGCAGCTCCGGCTGGACAGGGGACTACGAGCAGTACTTC. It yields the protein CASSSGWTGDYEQYF. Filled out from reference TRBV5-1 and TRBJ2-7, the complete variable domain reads KAGVTQTPRYLIKTRGQQVTLSCSPISGHRSVSWYQQTPGQGLQFLFEYFSETQRNKGNFPGRFSGRQFSNSRSEMNVSTLELGDSALYLCASSSGWTGDYEQYFGPGTRLTVT.

The CDR3 bases are TGTGCCAGCAGCGGAGCCGGACAGCCGAATGAAAAACTGTTTTTT. Translated, it gives CASSGAGQPNEKLFF. The chain recombines TRBV9 with TRBJ1-4; TRBD1 is a possible D gene (6 bases). The V end lost 3 bases, the J end lost 5 bases, and 14 bases lay between the germline ends. This CDR3 region has 15 residues. Per the germline V gene, CDR1 is SGDLS and CDR2 is YYNGEE.

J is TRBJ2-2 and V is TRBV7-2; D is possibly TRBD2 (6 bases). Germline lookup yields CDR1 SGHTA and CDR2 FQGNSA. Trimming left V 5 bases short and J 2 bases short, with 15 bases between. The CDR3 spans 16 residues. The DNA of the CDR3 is TGTGCCAGCAGCCCGTTGGGAGGTTTTAACACCGGGGAGCTGTTTTTT. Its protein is CASSPLGGFNTGELFF.

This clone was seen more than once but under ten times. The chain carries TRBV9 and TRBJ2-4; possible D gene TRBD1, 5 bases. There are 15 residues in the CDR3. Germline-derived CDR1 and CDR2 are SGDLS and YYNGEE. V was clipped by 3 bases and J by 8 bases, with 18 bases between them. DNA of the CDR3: TGTGCCAGCAGCGCCCAGGGTGAGACGCGGCACATTCAGTACTTC. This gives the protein CASSAQGETRHIQYF.

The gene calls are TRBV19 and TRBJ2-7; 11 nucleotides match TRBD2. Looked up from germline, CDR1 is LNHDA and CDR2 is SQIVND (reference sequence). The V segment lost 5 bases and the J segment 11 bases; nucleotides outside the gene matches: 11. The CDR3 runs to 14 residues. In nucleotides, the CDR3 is TGTGCCAGTAGTGCGGGACTAGCGGTCGGGGGGAAGTACTTC. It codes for CASSAGLAVGGKYF.

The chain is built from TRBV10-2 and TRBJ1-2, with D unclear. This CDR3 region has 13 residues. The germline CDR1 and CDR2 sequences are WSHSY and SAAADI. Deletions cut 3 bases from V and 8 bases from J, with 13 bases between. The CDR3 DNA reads TGCGCCAGCAGTGAAAACAGCGTCATCGGCTACACCTTC. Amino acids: CASSENSVIGYTF.

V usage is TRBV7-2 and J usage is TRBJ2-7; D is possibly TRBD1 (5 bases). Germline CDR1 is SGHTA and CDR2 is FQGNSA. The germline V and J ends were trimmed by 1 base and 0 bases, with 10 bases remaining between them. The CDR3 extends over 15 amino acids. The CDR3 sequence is CASSLESGNSYEQYF. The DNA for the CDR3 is TGTGCCAGCAGCTTAGAATCAGGGAACTCCTACGAGCAGTACTTC.

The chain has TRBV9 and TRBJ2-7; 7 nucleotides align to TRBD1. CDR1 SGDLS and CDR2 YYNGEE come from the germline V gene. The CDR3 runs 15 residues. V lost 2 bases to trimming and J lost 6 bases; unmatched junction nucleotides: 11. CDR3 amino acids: CASSVRTGTPAEQYF. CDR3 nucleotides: TGTGCCAGCAGCGTTCGGACAGGAACACCTGCCGAGCAGTACTTC. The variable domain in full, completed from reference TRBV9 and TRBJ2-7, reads DSGVTQTPKHLITATGQRVTLRCSPRSGDLSVYWYQQSLDQGLQFLIQYYNGEERAKGNILERFSAQQFPDLHSELNLSSLELGDSALYFCASSVRTGTPAEQYFGPGTRLTVT.

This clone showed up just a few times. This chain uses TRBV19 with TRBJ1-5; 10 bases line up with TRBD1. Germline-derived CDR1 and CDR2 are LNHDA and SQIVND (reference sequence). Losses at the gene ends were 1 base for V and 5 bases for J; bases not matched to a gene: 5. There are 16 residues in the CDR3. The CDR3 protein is CASSIAPTGGDQPQHF. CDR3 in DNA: TGTGCCAGTAGTATAGCCCCGACAGGGGGCGATCAGCCCCAGCATTTT.

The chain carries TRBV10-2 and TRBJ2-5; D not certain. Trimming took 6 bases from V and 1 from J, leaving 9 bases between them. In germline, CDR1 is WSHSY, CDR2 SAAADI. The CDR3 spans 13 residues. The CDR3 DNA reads TGCGCCAGCAGCCCGACGATCCAAGAGACCCAGTACTTC. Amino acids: CASSPTIQETQYF.

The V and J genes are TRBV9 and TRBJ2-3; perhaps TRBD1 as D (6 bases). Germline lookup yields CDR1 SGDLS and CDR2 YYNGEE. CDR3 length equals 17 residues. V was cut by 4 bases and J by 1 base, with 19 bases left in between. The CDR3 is CASSNLHRALGTDTQYF. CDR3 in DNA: TGTGCCAGCAGCAATCTCCACAGGGCGTTGGGCACAGATACGCAGTATTTT. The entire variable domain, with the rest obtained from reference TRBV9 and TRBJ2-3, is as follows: DSGVTQTPKHLITATGQRVTLRCSPRSGDLSVYWYQQSLDQGLQFLIQYYNGEERAKGNILERFSAQQFPDLHSELNLSSLELGDSALYFCASSNLHRALGTDTQYFGPGTRLTVL.

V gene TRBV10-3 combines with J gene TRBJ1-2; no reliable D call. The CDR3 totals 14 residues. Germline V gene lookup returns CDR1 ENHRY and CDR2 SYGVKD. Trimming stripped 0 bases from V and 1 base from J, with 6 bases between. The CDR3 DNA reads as TGTGCCATCAGTGAGTCGGCGGGTAACTATGGCTACACCTTC. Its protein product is CAISESAGNYGYTF.

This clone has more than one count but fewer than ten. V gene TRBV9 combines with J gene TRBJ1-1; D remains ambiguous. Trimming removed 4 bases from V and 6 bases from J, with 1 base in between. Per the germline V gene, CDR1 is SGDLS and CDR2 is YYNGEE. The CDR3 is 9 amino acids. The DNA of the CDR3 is TGTGCCAGCAGCCCTGAAGCTTTCTTT. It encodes CASSPEAFF.

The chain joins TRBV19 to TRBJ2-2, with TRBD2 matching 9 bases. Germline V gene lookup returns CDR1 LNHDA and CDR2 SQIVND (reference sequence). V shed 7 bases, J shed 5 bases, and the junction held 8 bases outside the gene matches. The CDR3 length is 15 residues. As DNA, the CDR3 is TGTGCCAGTACTATTAGCGGGAGTTATACCGGGGAGCTGTTTTTT. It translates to CASTISGSYTGELFF.

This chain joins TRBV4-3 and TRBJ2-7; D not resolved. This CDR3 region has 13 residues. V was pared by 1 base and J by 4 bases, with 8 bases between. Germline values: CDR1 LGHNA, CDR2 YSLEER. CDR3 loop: CASSQVLGYEQYF. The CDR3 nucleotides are TGCGCCAGCAGCCAAGTGTTAGGTTACGAGCAGTACTTC.

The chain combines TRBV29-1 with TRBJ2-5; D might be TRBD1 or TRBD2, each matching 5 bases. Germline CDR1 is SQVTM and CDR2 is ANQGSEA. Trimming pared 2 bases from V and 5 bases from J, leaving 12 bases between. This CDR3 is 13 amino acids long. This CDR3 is CSVERGPGETQYF. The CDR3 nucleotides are TGCAGCGTTGAAAGAGGGCCAGGGGAGACCCAGTACTTC.